This TCR beta chain came from a study of regulatory T cells in long-lasting Graves disease. The overall study: Patients with new Graves' disease had used antithyroid drugs below 3 months.

Time point indicated: newly diagnosed GD, antithyroid drugs for less than 3 months. Generation of the TCR library employed RNA extracted from PBMCs. Combining iRepertoire HTBI primers with Arm-PCR of CDR3 regions, the authors built TCR beta libraries. TCRdb redid the calling of the multiplex PCR reads with MiXCR, one entry per CDR3 protein. This table has hundreds of thousands of distinct CDR3 sequences, about a sixth appearing once. Findings and caveats of the study: Comparison showed that persistent patients shared more public clonotypes (about 3,000) than new patients (about 970). Newly diagnosed disease favored TRBV20-1 and TRBJ2-1 over persistent disease.

The V gene's germline CDR1 is SGHTA and CDR2 FQGTGA. With 5 bases removed from V and 3 bases from J, the gap between germline ends came to 7 bases. The CDR3 consists of 13 residues. Turning to this clonotype: Its antigen remains unidentified. Just one base apart from a much larger clone, this may be a read error.

Another study also made use of these data, one on T cells in Graves' hyperthyroidism and ophthalmopathy.

The chain uses TRBV7-3 and TRBJ2-2, with a possible D match to TRBD1 (6 bases). The origin of this receptor is a man between 40 and 49 years old with Graves disease. The sample was peripheral blood mononuclear cells (PBMCs), taken at new diagnosis, from a patient treated with antithyroid drugs. CDR3 loop: CASSRQDTGELFF. The CDR3 coding sequence is TGTGCCAGCAGCCGACAGGACACCGGGGAGCTGTTTTTT.